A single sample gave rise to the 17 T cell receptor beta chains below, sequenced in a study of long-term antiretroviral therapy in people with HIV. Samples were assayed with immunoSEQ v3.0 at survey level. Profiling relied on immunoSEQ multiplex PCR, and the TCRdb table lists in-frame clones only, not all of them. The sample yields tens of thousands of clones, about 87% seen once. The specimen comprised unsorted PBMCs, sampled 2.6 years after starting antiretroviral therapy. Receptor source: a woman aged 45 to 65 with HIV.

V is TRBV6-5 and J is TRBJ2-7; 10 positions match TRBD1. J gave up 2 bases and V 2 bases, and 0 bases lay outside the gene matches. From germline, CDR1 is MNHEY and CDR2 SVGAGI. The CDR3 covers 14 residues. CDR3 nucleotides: TGTGCCAGCAGTTACGGGACAGGGGCCTACGAGCAGTACTTC. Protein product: CASSYGTGAYEQYF.

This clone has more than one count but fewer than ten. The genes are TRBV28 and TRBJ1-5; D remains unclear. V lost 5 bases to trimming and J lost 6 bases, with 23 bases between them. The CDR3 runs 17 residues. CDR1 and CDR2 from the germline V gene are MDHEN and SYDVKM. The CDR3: CASSPFVASGGPQPQHF. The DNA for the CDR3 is TGTGCCAGCAGTCCTTTCGTGGCCTCGGGCGGACCTCAGCCCCAGCATTTT.

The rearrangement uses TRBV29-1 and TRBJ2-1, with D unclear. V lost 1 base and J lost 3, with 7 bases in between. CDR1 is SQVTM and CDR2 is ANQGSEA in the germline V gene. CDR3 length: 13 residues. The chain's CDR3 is CSVEGQYYNEQFF. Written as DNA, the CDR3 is TGCAGCGTTGAAGGGCAGTACTACAATGAGCAGTTCTTC.

Here the CDR3 reads CASTSELGGTEAFF. The CDR3 DNA is TGTGCCAGCACCTCAGAGCTCGGGGGCACTGAAGCTTTCTTT. The V gene is TRBV9, the J gene TRBJ1-1, with TRBD1 as a possible D gene (5 bases). CDR1 and CDR2 (germline): SGDLS, YYNGEE. This CDR3 is built from 14 residues. Trimming removed 6 bases at V and 4 bases at J, with 16 bases between.

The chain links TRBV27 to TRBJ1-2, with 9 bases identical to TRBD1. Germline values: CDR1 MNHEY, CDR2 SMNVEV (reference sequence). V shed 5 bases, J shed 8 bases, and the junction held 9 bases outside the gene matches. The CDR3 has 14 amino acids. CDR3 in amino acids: CASSIGQGYGGYTF. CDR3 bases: TGTGCCAGCAGTATCGGACAGGGGTACGGAGGCTACACCTTC.

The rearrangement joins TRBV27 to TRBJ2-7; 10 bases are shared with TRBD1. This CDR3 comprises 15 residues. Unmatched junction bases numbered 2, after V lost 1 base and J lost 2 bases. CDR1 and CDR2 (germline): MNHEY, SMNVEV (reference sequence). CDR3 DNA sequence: TGTGCCAGCAGTTTATTCGGACAGGGGGCCTACGAGCAGTACTTC. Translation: CASSLFGQGAYEQYF.

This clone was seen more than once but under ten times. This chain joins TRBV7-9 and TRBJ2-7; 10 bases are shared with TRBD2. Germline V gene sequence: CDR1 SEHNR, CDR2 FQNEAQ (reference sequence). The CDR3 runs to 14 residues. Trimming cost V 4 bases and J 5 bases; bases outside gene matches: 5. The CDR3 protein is CASSSPSGSDEQYF. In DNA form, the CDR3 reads TGTGCCAGCAGCTCCCCTAGCGGGAGTGACGAGCAGTACTTC.

The CDR3: CASRRGSGTGELFF. The CDR3 DNA reads as TGTGCCAGCAGACGCGGGAGTGGCACCGGGGAGCTGTTTTTT. V and J are TRBV27 and TRBJ2-2, with TRBD2 matching 7 bases. J lost 4 bases, V lost 6 bases, and 5 bases had no gene match. Per germline, CDR1 MNHEY and CDR2 SMNVEV (reference sequence). CDR3 length: 14 residues.

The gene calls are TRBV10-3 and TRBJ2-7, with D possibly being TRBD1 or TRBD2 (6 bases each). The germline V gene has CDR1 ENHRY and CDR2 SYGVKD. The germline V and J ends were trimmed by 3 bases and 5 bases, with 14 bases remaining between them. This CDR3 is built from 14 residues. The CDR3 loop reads CAISDGGRQDEQYF. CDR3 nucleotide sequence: TGTGCCATCAGTGATGGGGGGCGGCAGGACGAGCAGTACTTC.

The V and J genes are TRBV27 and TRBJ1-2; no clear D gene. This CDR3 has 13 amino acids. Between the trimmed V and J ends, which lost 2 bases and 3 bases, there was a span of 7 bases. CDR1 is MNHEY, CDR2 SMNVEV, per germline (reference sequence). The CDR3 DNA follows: TGTGCCAGCAGTTTAAGCATTTACTATGGCTACACCTTC. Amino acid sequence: CASSLSIYYGYTF.

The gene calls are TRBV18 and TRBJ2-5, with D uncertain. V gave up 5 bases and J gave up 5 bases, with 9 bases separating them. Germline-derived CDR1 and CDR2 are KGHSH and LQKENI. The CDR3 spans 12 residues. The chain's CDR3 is CASSADRETQYF. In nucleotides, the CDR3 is TGTGCCAGCTCAGCAGATAGGGAGACCCAGTACTTC.

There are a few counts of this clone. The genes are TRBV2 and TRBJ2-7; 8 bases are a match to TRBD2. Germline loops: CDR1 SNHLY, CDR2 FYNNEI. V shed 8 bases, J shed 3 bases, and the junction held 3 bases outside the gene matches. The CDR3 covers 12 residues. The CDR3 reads CASRGGYYEQYF. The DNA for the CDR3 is TGTGCCAGCCGCGGGGGGTACTACGAGCAGTACTTC.

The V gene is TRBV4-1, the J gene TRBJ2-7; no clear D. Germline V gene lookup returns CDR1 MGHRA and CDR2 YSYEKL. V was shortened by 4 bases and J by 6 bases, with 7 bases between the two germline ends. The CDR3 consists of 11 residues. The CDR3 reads CASSRGPEQYF. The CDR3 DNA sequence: TGCGCCAGCAGCCGCGGACCCGAGCAGTACTTC.

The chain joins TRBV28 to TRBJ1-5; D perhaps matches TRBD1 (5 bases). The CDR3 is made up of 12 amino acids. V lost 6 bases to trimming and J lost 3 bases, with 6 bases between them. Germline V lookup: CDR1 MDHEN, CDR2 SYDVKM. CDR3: CASRQVNQPQHF. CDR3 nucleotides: TGTGCCAGCAGACAGGTCAATCAGCCCCAGCATTTT.

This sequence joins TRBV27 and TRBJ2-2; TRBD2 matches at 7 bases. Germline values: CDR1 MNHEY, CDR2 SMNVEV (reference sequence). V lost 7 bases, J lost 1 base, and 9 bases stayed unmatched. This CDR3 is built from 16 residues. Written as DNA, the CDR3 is TGTGCCAGCACCCAAGTAGCGGGCATGAACACCGGGGAGCTGTTTTTT. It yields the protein CASTQVAGMNTGELFF.

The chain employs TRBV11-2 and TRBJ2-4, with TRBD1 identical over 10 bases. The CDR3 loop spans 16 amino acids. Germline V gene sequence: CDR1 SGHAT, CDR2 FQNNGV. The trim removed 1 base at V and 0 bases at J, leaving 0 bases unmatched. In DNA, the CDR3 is TGTGCCAGCAGCTTAGGGACAGGGGGAGCCAAAAACATTCAGTACTTC. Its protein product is CASSLGTGGAKNIQYF.

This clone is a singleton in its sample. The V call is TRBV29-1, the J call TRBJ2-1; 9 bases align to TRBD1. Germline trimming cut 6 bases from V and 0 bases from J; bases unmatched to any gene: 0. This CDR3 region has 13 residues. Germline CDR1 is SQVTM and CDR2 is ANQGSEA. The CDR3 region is CSVTGGSYNEQFF. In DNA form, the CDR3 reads TGCAGCGTGACAGGGGGCTCCTACAATGAGCAGTTCTTC.